This T cell receptor (beta chain) is drawn from a study of radiotherapy plus CTLA-4 blockade in lung cancer. As for the study in general: Disease control was present in roughly 29% of patients, and objective responses in about 19%.

For this clone: Its antigen is unidentified.

In chemo-refractory metastatic non-small-cell lung cancer, patients got ipilimumab CTLA-4 blockade together with focal radiation. The method was immunoSEQ multiplex PCR; TCRdb's version includes in-frame clones alone and lacks a portion of them. The table has roughly 30,000 clones, around 80% seen once. This CDR3 is 14 amino acids long. V was clipped by 4 bases and J by 3 bases, with 10 bases between them. Germline V gene sequence: CDR1 SNHLY, CDR2 FYNNEI. Study-wide findings and caveats: Early clone dynamics of blood T cells, plus interferon-beta, reportedly predicted response best. An expansion of tumor-derived TCR clones occurred in blood after radiotherapy plus ipilimumab.

J is TRBJ2-1 and V is TRBV2; D might be TRBD2 (5 bases). The clonotype originates from a human donor with non-small cell lung cancer who had stable disease on radiotherapy plus ipilimumab. The sequenced sample was peripheral blood, obtained from a patient treated with radiotherapy plus ipilimumab. Here the CDR3 reads CASSVTGFYNEQFF. CDR3 coding DNA: TGTGCCAGCAGTGTGACGGGGTTCTACAATGAGCAGTTCTTC.